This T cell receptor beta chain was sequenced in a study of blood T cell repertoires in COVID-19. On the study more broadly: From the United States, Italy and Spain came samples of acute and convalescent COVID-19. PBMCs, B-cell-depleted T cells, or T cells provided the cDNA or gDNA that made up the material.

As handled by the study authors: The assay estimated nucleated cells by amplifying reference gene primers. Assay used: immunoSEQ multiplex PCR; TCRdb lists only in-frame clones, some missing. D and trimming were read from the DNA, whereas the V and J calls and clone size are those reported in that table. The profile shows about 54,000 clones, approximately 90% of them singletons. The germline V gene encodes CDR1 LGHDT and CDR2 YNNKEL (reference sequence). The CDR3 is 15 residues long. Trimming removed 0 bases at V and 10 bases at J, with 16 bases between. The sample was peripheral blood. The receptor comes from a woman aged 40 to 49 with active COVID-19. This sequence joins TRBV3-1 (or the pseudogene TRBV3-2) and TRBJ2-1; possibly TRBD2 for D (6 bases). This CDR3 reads CASSQDLPGVDEQFF. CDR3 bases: TGTGCCAGCAGCCAAGATCTACCGGGGGTGGACGAGCAGTTCTTC.